This entry describes one T cell receptor (beta chain). Its antigen is as yet unknown. This entry is derived from a study of beta chain features in type 1 diabetes. The entirety of the isolated RNA underwent reverse transcription, so expressed TCRB transcripts were sequenced. Generated by immunoSEQ multiplex PCR, the TCRdb table keeps only in-frame clones and is missing some. Among over 600,000 clones listed, 9.5% to 15% were seen once. Study-wide points: Type 1 diabetes patients had moderately but significantly shorter TCRB CDR3s in all four CD4+ subsets.

Trimming at V came to 4 bases and at J to 3 bases, leaving 9 bases not matched to a gene. In germline, CDR1 is LGHNA, CDR2 YNFKEQ. The CDR3 is made up of 16 amino acids. The chain couples TRBV4-2 to TRBJ2-3, with 8 bases that match TRBD2. This receptor was taken from a man aged 25-45 years with type 1 diabetes. Sequenced material: naive CD4+ T cells from blood. The CDR3 is CASSPNDSGGTDTQYF. The CDR3 DNA is TGTGCCAGCAGCCCGAATGACAGCGGGGGAACAGATACGCAGTATTTT.